This T cell receptor (beta chain) is from a study of T cells after posttransplantation cyclophosphamide (dated by TCRdb to 2016 to 2017). About the study as a whole: T cell repertoire reconstitution was tracked by TRB sequencing after myeloablative bone marrow transplantation in which posttransplantation cyclophosphamide was used as GVHD prophylaxis. Up to roughly 3 additional blood samples from 2 to 5.2 years after transplant were also TRB-sequenced in 3 patients, as was pretransplant blood from a handful of patients. Samples from about 37 PTCy-treated patients and 16 related bone marrow donors of those patients were subjected to antigen receptor sequencing. Blood from all 30 or so PTCy patients who had 1-year posttransplant specimens underwent TRB sequencing. Public TRB sequences were compared against a database of over 3,500 sequences linked to responses to pathogens, tumor antigens, self-antigens and alloantigens. Because TRA and TRB clonality correlated tightly in fewer than ten samples, the subsequent TCR analyses were limited to TRB only. What the authors observed across the whole study: Donor-recipient similarity was low at 1-2 months but increased during the first year, and donor CD8+ memory clones often dominated later blood repertoires. The TRB repertoires of T cells infiltrating skin or GI tract showed only limited overlap with the TRB repertoires of T cells in blood. Across about 49 patients, TRB clonality was highly associated with recipient CMV seropositivity and CMV reactivation, and PTCy diversity was similar to diversity in CNI/methotrexate controls.

PTCy-treated patients were drawn from a prospective multi-institutional clinical trial. Mononuclear cells from peripheral blood and bone marrow were separated by Ficoll-Hypaque density centrifugation and then cryopreserved. Genomic DNA was used for TRB sequencing, which was performed with the immunoSEQ assay at survey resolution or with the hsTCRB kit. Regarding the original processing steps: The immunoSEQ software handled the initial read processing, while the LymphoSeq R package was used for the repertoire analyses. Clonality was calculated as 1 minus normalized Shannon entropy, and the Gini coefficient was also calculated for each TRB dataset. Phenotypes of unsorted samples were inferred by mapping TRB sequences from sorted subsets of the recipient or donor onto the same recipient's unsorted samples. Imported from immuneACCESS, the table was reduced by TCRdb to in-frame sequences with V and J called. These copies leave out some clones; in studies compared against another copy, an unresolved V gene accounts for under half, and the cause of the remainder is not known. For V, J and clone size, that table is used; D and trimming come from the DNA. In all, the sample holds some 25,000 clones, and roughly 88% of those were seen once. The ten largest clones capture roughly 6.3% of the sample.

The CDR3 runs 17 residues from the cysteine to the phenylalanine. The retained sequence is limited to the CDR3, 51 bases, with the frame set at the first base. Germline trimming amounts to 4 bases on V and 1 base on J, with 2 as the count of junction bases outside the gene matches. As encoded in the germline V gene, CDR1 is SGDLS while CDR2 is YYNGEE. Concerning this clone: What this receptor recognizes is not known. One base away there is no much larger clone; base qualities are not given.

The sequenced material came from PBMCs. The chain employs TRBV9 and TRBJ2-2, and 15 junction bases match TRBD2. The receptor was derived from a woman in her sixties with a blood cancer, CMV-positive, and with a related stem cell donor. The base sequence is TGTGCCAGCAGCCCGGGACTAGCGGGAGGGAACACCGGGGAGCTGTTTTTT. Its amino acids are CASSPGLAGGNTGELFF.